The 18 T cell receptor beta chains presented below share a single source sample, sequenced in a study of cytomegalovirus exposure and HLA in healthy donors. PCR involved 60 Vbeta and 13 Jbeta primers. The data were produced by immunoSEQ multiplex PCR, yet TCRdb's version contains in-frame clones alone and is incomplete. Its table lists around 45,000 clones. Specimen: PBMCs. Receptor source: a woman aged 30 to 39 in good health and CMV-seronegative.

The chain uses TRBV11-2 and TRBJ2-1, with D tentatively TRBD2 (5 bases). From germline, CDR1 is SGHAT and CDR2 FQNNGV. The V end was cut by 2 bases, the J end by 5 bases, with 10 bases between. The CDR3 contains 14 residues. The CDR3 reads CASSLSGTDNEQFF. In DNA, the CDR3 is TGTGCCAGCAGCTTATCGGGAACCGACAATGAGCAGTTCTTC.

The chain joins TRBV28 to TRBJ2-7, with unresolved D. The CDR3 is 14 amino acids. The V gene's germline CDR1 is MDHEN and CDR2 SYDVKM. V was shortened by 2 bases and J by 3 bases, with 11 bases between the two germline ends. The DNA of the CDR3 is TGTGCCAGCAGTTTAAGAGGCCTTGACTACGAGCAGTACTTC. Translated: CASSLRGLDYEQYF.

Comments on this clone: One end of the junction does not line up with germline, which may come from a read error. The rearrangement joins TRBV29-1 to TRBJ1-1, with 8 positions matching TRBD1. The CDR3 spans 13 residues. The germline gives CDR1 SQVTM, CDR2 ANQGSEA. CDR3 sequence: CSARDRRNTEDFF. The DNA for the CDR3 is TGCAGCGCCCGGGACAGGAGGAACACTGAAGATTTCTTT.

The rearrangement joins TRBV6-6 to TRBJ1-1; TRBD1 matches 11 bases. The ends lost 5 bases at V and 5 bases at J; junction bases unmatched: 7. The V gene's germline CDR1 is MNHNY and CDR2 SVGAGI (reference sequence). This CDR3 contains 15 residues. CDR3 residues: CASSGTGGPSTEAFF. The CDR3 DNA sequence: TGTGCCAGCAGTGGGACAGGGGGTCCTTCTACTGAAGCTTTCTTT.

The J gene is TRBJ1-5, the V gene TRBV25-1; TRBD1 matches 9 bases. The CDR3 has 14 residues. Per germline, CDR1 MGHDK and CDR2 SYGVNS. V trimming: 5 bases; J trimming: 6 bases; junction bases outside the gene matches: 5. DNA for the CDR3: TGTGCCAGCAGTACGGGACAGGGATTTCAGCCCCAGCATTTT. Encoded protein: CASSTGQGFQPQHF.

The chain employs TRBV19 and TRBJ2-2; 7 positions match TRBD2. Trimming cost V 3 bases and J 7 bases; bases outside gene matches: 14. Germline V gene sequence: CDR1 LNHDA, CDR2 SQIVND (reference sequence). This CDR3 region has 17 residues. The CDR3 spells CASSIRRTSVSGGELFF. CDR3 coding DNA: TGTGCCAGTAGTATTAGGCGGACTAGTGTTAGCGGCGGGGAGCTGTTTTTT.

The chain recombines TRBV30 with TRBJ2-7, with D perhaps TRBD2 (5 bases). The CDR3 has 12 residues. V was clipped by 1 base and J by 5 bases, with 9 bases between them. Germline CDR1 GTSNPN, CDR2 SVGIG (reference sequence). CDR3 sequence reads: CAWSGEWNEQYF. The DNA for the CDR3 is TGTGCCTGGAGTGGGGAGTGGAACGAGCAGTACTTC.

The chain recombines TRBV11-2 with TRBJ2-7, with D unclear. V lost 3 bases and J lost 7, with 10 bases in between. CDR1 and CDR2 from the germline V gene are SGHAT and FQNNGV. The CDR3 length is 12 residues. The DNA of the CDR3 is TGTGCCAGCAGCTTTAAGAGTCCGGAGCAGTACTTC. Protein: CASSFKSPEQYF. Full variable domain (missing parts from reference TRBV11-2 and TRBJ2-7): EAGVAQSPRYKIIEKRQSVAFWCNPISGHATLYWYQQILGQGPKLLIQFQNNGVVDDSQLPKDRFSAERLKGVDSTLKIQPAKLEDSAVYLCASSFKSPEQYFGPGTRLTVT.

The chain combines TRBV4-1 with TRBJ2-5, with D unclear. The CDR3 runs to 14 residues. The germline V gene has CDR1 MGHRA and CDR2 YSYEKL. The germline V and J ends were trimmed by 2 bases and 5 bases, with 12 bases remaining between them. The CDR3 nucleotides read TGCGCCAGCAGCCAATTACCGACTGCTGAGACCCAGTACTTC. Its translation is CASSQLPTAETQYF.

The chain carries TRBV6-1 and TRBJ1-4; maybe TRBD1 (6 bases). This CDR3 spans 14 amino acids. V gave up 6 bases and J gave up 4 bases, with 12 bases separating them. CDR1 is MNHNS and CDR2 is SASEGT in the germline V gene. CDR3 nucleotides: TGTGCCAGCAGGGGGGCGCAATATAATGAAAAACTGTTTTTT. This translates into CASRGAQYNEKLFF.

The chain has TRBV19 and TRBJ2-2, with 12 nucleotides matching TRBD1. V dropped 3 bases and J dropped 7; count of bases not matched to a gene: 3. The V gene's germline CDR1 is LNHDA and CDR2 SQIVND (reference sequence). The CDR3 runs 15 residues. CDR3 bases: TGTGCCAGTAGTATGGGGACAGGGGGCTTCGGGGAGCTGTTTTTT. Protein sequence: CASSMGTGGFGELFF.

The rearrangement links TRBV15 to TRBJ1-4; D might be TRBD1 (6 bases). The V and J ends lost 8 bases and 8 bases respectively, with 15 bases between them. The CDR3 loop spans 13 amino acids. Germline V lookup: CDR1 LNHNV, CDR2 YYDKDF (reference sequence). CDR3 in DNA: TGTGCCACCGAATCCCCAGGGGAGGAAAAACTGTTTTTT. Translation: CATESPGEEKLFF. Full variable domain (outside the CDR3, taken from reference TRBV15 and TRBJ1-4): DAMVIQNPRYQVTQFGKPVTLSCSQTLNHNVMYWYQQKSSQAPKLLFHYYDKDFNNEADTPDNFQSRRPNTSFCFLDIRSPGLGDTAMYLCATESPGEEKLFFGSGTQLSVL.

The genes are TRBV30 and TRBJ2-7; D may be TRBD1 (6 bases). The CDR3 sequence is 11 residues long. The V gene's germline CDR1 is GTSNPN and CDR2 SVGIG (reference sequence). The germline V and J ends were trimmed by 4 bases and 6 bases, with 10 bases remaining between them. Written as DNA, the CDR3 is TGTGCCTGGACCGAACAGGGCGAGCAGTACTTC. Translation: CAWTEQGEQYF.

CDR3 sequence (DNA): TGTGCCAGCAGCTCAGGGTCTGAAGCTTTCTTT. This gives the protein CASSSGSEAFF. This chain links TRBV7-9 with TRBJ1-1; D possibly corresponds to TRBD1 (5 bases). V was trimmed by 4 bases and J by 6 bases, leaving 6 bases between them. CDR1 and CDR2 (germline): SEHNR, FQNEAQ (reference sequence). This CDR3 comprises 11 residues.

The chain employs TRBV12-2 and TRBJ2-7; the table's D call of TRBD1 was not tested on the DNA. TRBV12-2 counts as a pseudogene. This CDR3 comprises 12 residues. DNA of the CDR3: TGTGCAAGCCCGGACACATACTACGAGCAGTACTTC. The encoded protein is CASPDTYYEQYF.

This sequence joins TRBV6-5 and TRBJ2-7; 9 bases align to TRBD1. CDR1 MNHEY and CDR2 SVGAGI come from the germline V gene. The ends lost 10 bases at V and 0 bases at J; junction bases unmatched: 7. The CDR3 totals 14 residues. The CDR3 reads CATLRDRVSYEQYF. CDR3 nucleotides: TGTGCCACCTTGAGGGACAGGGTCTCCTACGAGCAGTACTTC.

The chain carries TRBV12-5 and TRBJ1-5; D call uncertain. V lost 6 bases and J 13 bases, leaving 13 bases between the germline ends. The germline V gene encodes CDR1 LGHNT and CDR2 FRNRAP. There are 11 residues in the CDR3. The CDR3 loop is CASGSTRAQHF. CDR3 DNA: TGTGCTAGTGGCTCGACACGTGCTCAGCATTTT.

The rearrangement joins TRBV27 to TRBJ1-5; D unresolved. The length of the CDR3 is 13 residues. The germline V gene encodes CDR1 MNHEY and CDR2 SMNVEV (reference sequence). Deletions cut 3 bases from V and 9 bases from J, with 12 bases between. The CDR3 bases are TGTGCCAGCAGTTTTGCGAGTTCACGGCCCCAGCATTTT. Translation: CASSFASSRPQHF.